This entry features one TCR beta chain sequence. Its target is not known. The data derive from a study of identical twins. General study results and limits: The analysis was cross-sectional rather than longitudinal within donors. In cord blood, abundant beta clonotypes had fewer insertions; memory showed no trend.

TCRdb redid the calling of the 5' RACE reads with MiXCR, one entry per CDR3 protein. The sample includes about 340,000 distinct CDR3 sequences, around an eighth seen only once; the top ten take about 7%. Germline V gives CDR1 MDHEN, CDR2 SYDVKM. V was pared by 3 bases and J by 2 bases, with 8 bases of the junction left unmatched. The CDR3 sequence is 17 residues long. This sample also appeared in a second study, on yellow fever vaccine responses in identical twins.

The V call is TRBV28, the J call TRBJ1-2; 11 positions agree with TRBD1. Source material: CD8+ T cells sorted from blood. The origin of this receptor is a woman aged 18-29 years in good health. CDR3 sequence (DNA): TGTGCCAGCAGTTTCGGGACAGGGGGTTGGTTCAACTATGGCTACACCTTC. Protein sequence: CASSFGTGGWFNYGYTF.